Listed here is a single TCR beta chain. The antigen is undetermined. This record belongs to a study of cytomegalovirus exposure and HLA in healthy donors. CDR3 length: 15 residues. Germline CDR1 and CDR2: GTSNPN and SVGIG (reference sequence). Trimming at V came to 5 bases and at J to 4 bases, leaving 10 bases not matched to a gene. Study-wide results and limits: A missense DCLRE1C variant was associated with V- and J-gene trimming of TCR beta chains in a later analysis, and an independent cohort replicated the association.

PCR employed 60 Vbeta and 13 Jbeta primers. Profiled with immunoSEQ multiplex PCR; TCRdb holds only in-frame clones, not every one. This table holds almost 40,000 clones. The genes are TRBV30 and TRBJ2-2; 7 bases match TRBD1. This receptor was obtained from a woman aged 25-40 years in good health and CMV-seropositive. The sequenced sample consisted of PBMCs. This CDR3 reads CAWEGVGGGTGELFF. CDR3 coding DNA: TGTGCCTGGGAGGGGGTAGGGGGCGGCACCGGGGAGCTGTTTTTT. Full variable domain (remainder filled in from reference TRBV30 and TRBJ2-2): SQTIHQWPATLVQPVGSPLSLECTVEGTSNPNLYWYRQAAGRGLQLLFYSVGIGQISSEVPQNLSASRPQDRQFILSSKKLLLSDSGFYLCAWEGVGGGTGELFFGEGSRLTVL.